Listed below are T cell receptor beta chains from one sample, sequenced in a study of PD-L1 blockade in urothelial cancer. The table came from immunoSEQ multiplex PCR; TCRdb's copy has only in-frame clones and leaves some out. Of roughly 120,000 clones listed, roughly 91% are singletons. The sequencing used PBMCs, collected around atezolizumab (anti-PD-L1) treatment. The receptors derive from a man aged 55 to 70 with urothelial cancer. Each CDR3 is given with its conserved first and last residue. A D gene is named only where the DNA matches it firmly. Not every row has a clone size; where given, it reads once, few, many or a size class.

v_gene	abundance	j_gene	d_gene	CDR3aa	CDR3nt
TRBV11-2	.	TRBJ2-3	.	CASSPSGSLTDTQYF	TGTGCCAGCAGCCCCAGCGGGTCCCTCACAGATACGCAGTATTTT
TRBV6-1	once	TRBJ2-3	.	CASRLNTQYF	TGTGCCAGCAGGCTAAATACGCAGTATTTT
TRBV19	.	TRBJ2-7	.	CASSIDASYEQYF	TGTGCCAGTAGTATAGACGCTAGCTACGAGCAGTACTTC
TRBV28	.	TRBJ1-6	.	CASSSLQGGGSPLHF	TGTGCCAGCAGTTCGCTGCAGGGTGGCGGTTCACCCCTCCACTTT
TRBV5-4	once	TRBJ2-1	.	CASSRDSNEQFF	TGTGCCAGCAGCCGTGATAGCAATGAGCAGTTCTTC
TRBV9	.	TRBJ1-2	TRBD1	CASSVVQGTSSYGYTF	TGTGCCAGCAGCGTAGTACAGGGGACGTCATCCTATGGCTACACCTTC
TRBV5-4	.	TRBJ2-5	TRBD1	CASSLSGTGAQETQYF	TGTGCCAGCAGCCTATCCGGGACAGGGGCCCAAGAGACCCAGTACTTC
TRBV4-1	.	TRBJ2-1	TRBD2	CASSQLAGDRYNEQFF	TGCGCCAGCAGCCAGTTAGCGGGAGATAGGTACAATGAGCAGTTCTTC
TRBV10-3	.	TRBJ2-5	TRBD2	CAISESAGGGETQYF	TGTGCCATCAGTGAGTCTGCGGGAGGGGGGGAGACCCAGTACTTC
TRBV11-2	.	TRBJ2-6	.	CASSEVSGANVLTF	TGTGCCAGCAGCGAGGTCTCTGGGGCCAACGTCCTGACTTTC
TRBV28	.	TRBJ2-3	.	CASGPGDLRSTDTQYF	TGTGCCAGCGGTCCGGGGGACCTCAGGAGCACAGATACGCAGTATTTT
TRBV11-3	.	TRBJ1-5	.	CASSLAADQPQHF	TGTGCCAGCAGCTTAGCAGCGGATCAGCCCCAGCATTTT
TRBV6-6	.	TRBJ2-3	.	CASSAWLLSTDTQYF	TGTGCCAGCAGCGCTTGGCTCCTTAGCACAGATACGCAGTATTTT
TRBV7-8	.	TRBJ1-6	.	CASSLGQPYNSPLHF	TGTGCCAGCAGCTTAGGACAGCCCTATAATTCACCCCTCCACTTT
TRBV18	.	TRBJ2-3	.	CASSPMTEYTDTQYF	TGTGCCAGCTCACCTATGACAGAATACACAGATACGCAGTATTTT
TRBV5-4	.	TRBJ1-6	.	CASSLPRGNSPLHF	TGTGCCAGCAGCCTACCCCGGGGGAATTCACCCCTCCACTTT
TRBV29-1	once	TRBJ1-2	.	CSVDVSGGGQYGYTF	TGCAGCGTGGATGTGTCGGGCGGGGGGCAATATGGCTACACCTTC
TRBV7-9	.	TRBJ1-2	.	CASDNTLNYGYTF	TGTGCCAGCGATAACACATTGAACTATGGCTACACCTTC
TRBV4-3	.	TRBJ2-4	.	CASSQGSRVENIQYF	TGCGCCAGCAGCCAAGGTAGCAGGGTTGAAAACATTCAGTACTTC